These 20 T cell receptor delta chains share one sample of origin, sequenced in a study of DNA immune sequencing with unique molecular identifiers. Genomic DNA underwent 32-plex PCR targeting all 8 TRDV and 4 TRDJ genes. The library had 12-nucleotide UMIs introduced over 3 barcoding cycles, then a second adapter PCR. TCRdb called clones from the multiplex PCR reads again using CATT. The table lists about 2,000 delta-chain clones, roughly a fifth of them singletons. Sequencing was performed on gamma-delta T cells from PBMCs. The receptors were gathered from a human donor in good health.

This clone has only a few counts. A read error is the likely source, as a far larger clone sits one nucleotide away. The genes are TRDV2 and TRDJ1, with 10 positions matching TRDD3. Germline assignment: CDR1 GEAIGNYY and CDR2 EKD. The V and J ends lost 4 bases and 3 bases, in that order; junction bases with no gene match: 16. The CDR3 consists of 18 residues. The CDR3 DNA is TGTGCCTGTGAGAAACTTCCCCCAGTACTGGGGGATTCCGATAAACTCATCTTT. Translating gives CACEKLPPVLGDSDKLIF.

Concerning this clone: This may come from a read error, since a much larger clone is one base off. The V call is TRDV1, the J call TRDJ1, with 12 bases identical to TRDD3. Germline CDR1 TSWWSYY, CDR2 QGS. CDR3 size: 25 residues. V trimming: 2 bases; J trimming: 0 bases; junction bases outside the gene matches: 28. CDR3 nucleotide sequence: TGTGCTCTTGGGGAAATCAACCTCACTGGGGGATACAAGCTCCAGCCCCACCTGTACACCGATAAACTCATCTTT. This encodes CALGEINLTGGYKLQPHLYTDKLIF.

This clone was detected a few times. This may come from a read error, since a much larger clone is one base off. The chain employs TRDV2 and TRDJ1; 8 nucleotides align to TRDD3. CDR1 is GEAIGNYY and CDR2 is EKD in the germline V gene. The CDR3 loop spans 16 amino acids. CDR3 DNA: TGTGCCTGTCACACGGTCACTGGGGGGTCTGTGGATAAACTCATCTTT. It is translated as CACHTVTGGSVDKLIF.

Relative to its sample, this clone is medium-sized. Other nucleotide sequences from this sample produce the same CDR3. This sequence joins TRDV2 and TRDJ1; D unclear. CDR1 and CDR2 from the germline V gene are GEAIGNYY and EKD. This CDR3 has 15 amino acids. Trimming pared 0 bases from V and 2 bases from J, leaving 12 bases between. The CDR3 nucleotides are TGTGCCTGTGACACCGTCGGTCCGGGGACCGATAAACTCATCTTT. As protein: CACDTVGPGTDKLIF.

The chain carries TRDV1 and TRDJ1; TRDD3 might be the D (5 bases). Germline CDR1 and CDR2: TSWWSYY and QGS. The V end lost 5 bases, the J end lost 1 base, and 26 bases lay between the germline ends. CDR3 length: 19 residues. As DNA, the CDR3 is TGTGCTCTTGGGCTGGGTGTGGCGGGGAGTCCCCGGGGCACCGATAAACTCATCTTT. Protein product: CALGLGVAGSPRGTDKLIF.

This clone is judged medium-sized. The chain carries TRDV2 and TRDJ1; maybe TRDD3 (5 bases). Trimming pared 1 base from V and 0 bases from J, leaving 14 bases between. This CDR3 is built from 16 residues. The germline V gene encodes CDR1 GEAIGNYY and CDR2 EKD. The CDR3, as DNA: TGTGCCTGTGACACATTGGGGCTGTCGTACACCGATAAACTCATCTTT. This translates into CACDTLGLSYTDKLIF.

Notes on this clone: The TCRdb protein, from a much larger clone, departs from this DNA's translation at residue 20, likely by read error; the protein shown derives from the DNA. The chain combines TRDV1 with TRDJ1, with 12 bases aligning to TRDD3. The trim removed 0 bases at V and 7 bases at J, leaving 30 bases unmatched. The CDR3 consists of 24 residues. Per germline, CDR1 TSWWSYY and CDR2 QGS. The CDR3 coding sequence is TGTGCTCTTGGGGAACTGAAGCACCCTCACTGGGGGATACAGGGTCCGCTACAGGTCGGTAAACTCATCTTT. It encodes CALGELKHPHWGIQGPLQVGKLIF.

In this sample, this clone is medium-sized. In DNA form, the CDR3 reads TGTGCTCTTGGGGAACGGCGGTACTGGGGGATAAGGGGCCAAGCCCCCCCAGGTTACACCGATAAACTCATCTTT. Translating it yields CALGERRYWGIRGQAPPGYTDKLIF. The chain uses TRDV1 and TRDJ1, with TRDD3 matching 11 bases. V trimming: 1 base; J trimming: 0 bases; junction bases outside the gene matches: 28. The CDR3 totals 25 residues. In germline, CDR1 is TSWWSYY, CDR2 QGS.

In its sample, this clone was seen a few times. The chain combines TRDV1 with TRDJ1; 8 nucleotides match TRDD3. The CDR3 length is 21 residues. Trimming cost V 6 bases and J 0 bases; bases outside gene matches: 24. CDR1 TSWWSYY and CDR2 QGS come from the germline V gene. The CDR3 loop reads CALGKRYWGASSRKYTDKLIF. CDR3 DNA sequence: TGTGCTCTTGGTAAAAGGTACTGGGGGGCATCGTCCAGAAAGTACACCGATAAACTCATCTTT.

This clone has just a few counts. CDR3 amino acids: CALATVLGDPFALTAQLFF. CDR3 sequence (DNA): TGTGCTCTTGCCACCGTACTGGGGGATCCTTTTGCTTTGACAGCACAACTCTTCTTT. V is TRDV1 and J is TRDJ2; 10 bases map to TRDD3. The trim removed 7 bases at V and 0 bases at J, leaving 14 bases unmatched. This CDR3 is 19 amino acids long. Germline V gives CDR1 TSWWSYY, CDR2 QGS.

This clone was observed a handful of times. The chain recombines TRDV1 with TRDJ1; 13 bases fit TRDD3. The V and J ends lost 5 bases and 9 bases, in that order; junction bases with no gene match: 30. Germline V lookup: CDR1 TSWWSYY, CDR2 QGS. CDR3 length: 22 amino acids. As DNA, the CDR3 is TGTGCTCTTGGGATGACGAGTCGGTTAGCCCCTACTTTAGTACTGGGGGATACGGAACTCATCTTT. Protein sequence: CALGMTSRLAPTLVLGDTELIF.

Within the sample, this clone is medium-sized. The same CDR3 can be traced to other DNA sequences in this sample. The J gene is TRDJ1, the V gene TRDV3; 11 nucleotides agree with TRDD3. Trimming at V came to 5 bases and at J to 0 bases, leaving 35 bases not matched to a gene. This CDR3 spans 24 amino acids. CDR1 TVYSNPD and CDR2 GDNSRS come from the germline V gene (reference sequence). The DNA for the CDR3 is TGTGCCAAATCTTCCGTCCGTACTGCTGGGGGATACAAGAAGAGGTCATGGTACACCGATAAACTCATCTTT. It translates to CAKSSVRTAGGYKKRSWYTDKLIF.

In this sample, this clone is medium-sized. V gene TRDV2 combines with J gene TRDJ1; 9 bases align to TRDD3. Germline V gene sequence: CDR1 GEAIGNYY, CDR2 EKD. V lost 3 bases and J lost 0; bases outside the gene matches: 10. There are 17 residues in the CDR3. CDR3 nucleotides: TGTGCCTGTGACGCTATACTGGGGGACTCGTACACCGATAAACTCATCTTT. This encodes CACDAILGDSYTDKLIF.

This clone was detected a few times. The rearrangement links TRDV2 to TRDJ1; TRDD3 matches at 9 bases. The CDR3 loop spans 19 amino acids. The ends lost 0 bases at V and 0 bases at J; junction bases unmatched: 13. CDR1 is GEAIGNYY, CDR2 EKD, per germline. CDR3 in amino acids: CACDTLGVLGDSYTDKLIF. In DNA form, the CDR3 reads TGTGCCTGTGACACCTTAGGCGTCCTGGGGGATTCGTACACCGATAAACTCATCTTT.

This clone was found once. The protein given by TCRdb reflects a much larger clone and differs at residue 5 from this DNA's translation, likely from a read error; the protein shown is the DNA's translation. The chain links TRDV2 to TRDJ1; 9 nucleotides line up with TRDD3. The CDR3 is 18 residues long. Unmatched junction bases numbered 12, after V lost 2 bases and J lost 0 bases. Germline CDR1 is GEAIGNYY and CDR2 is EKD. This CDR3 reads CACDNLLGDHSYTDKLIF. The CDR3 DNA reads TGTGCCTGTGACAACCTACTGGGGGACCACTCTTACACCGATAAACTCATCTTT.

This clone counts as medium-sized (0.01 to 0.1%). The chain combines TRDV2 with TRDJ1; 13 bases line up with TRDD3. The CDR3 spans 19 residues. Losses at the gene ends were 9 bases for V and 2 bases for J; bases not matched to a gene: 20. Germline values: CDR1 GEAIGNYY, CDR2 EKD. CDR3 sequence reads: CAVRALRLGDTGGTDKLIF. CDR3 in DNA: TGTGCCGTAAGAGCCCTACGACTGGGGGATACGGGTGGTACCGATAAACTCATCTTT.

In regard to this clone: This sequence may be a read error, since a much larger clone differs from it by one base. The sample contains more than one DNA sequence encoding this CDR3. The V call is TRDV2, the J call TRDJ3; TRDD3 is a possible D gene (5 bases). CDR3 size: 18 residues. Germline CDR1 reads GEAIGNYY; CDR2 reads EKD. The CDR3, as DNA: TGTGCCTGTGACACCGTGGGGTTCAGCTCCTGGGACACTCGACAGATGTTTTTC. Protein product: CACDTVGFSSWDTRQMFF.

In this sample, this clone turned up a few times. With only one base between it and a far larger clone, this is likely a read error. This chain joins TRDV1 and TRDJ1, with a tentative D call TRDD3 (7 bases). CDR1 and CDR2 (germline): TSWWSYY, QGS. V was clipped by 0 bases and J by 4 bases, with 39 bases between them. The CDR3 sequence is 24 residues long. As DNA, the CDR3 is TGTGCTCTTGGGGAACTTCTATACCTTCCCGTCGTACTGGGGTCTATAGATGACATCGATAAACTCATCTTT. Its translation: CALGELLYLPVVLGSIDDIDKLIF.

Comment on this clone: A much more abundant neighbour one base away suggests this may be a read error. The chain has TRDV1 and TRDJ1; tentatively, D is TRDD3 (5 bases). Germline CDR1 is TSWWSYY and CDR2 is QGS. There are 21 residues in the CDR3. V dropped 0 bases and J dropped 0 bases, with 26 bases sitting between them. The CDR3 is CALGELYTEGSWVRYTDKLIF. CDR3 in DNA: TGTGCTCTTGGGGAACTTTACACTGAGGGATCCTGGGTGAGGTACACCGATAAACTCATCTTT.

By its share, this clone is large. The same CDR3 arises from other DNA sequences in this sample as well. The chain couples TRDV2 to TRDJ1, with D perhaps matching TRDD3 (6 bases). Germline values: CDR1 GEAIGNYY, CDR2 EKD. Trimming removed 3 bases from V and 3 bases from J, with 19 bases in between. The CDR3 sequence is 16 residues long. CDR3 DNA sequence: TGTGCCTGTGACCCCCTGGATACCCCGGGAGCCGATAAACTCATCTTT. It codes for CACDPLDTPGADKLIF.